The sample holds many counts of the clone carrying this T cell receptor (beta chain). Its specificity is unknown. This sample is drawn from a study of T cells in Graves' hyperthyroidism and ophthalmopathy. Study-wide results and caveats: Peripheral blood also featured most of the thyroid clonotypes expanded above 0.001.

RNA transcripts yielded amplified TCR beta CDR3 regions. The HTBI primer set served for first-round RT-PCR of the TCR CDR3. TCRdb re-called the multiplex PCR reads through MiXCR, storing one row per CDR3 protein. Of around 400,000 distinct CDR3 sequences in the sample, 13% were seen once. J gave up 7 bases and V 4 bases, and 6 bases lay outside the gene matches. The germline gives CDR1 MNHEY, CDR2 SMNVEV (reference sequence). This CDR3 is 15 amino acids long. For the diagnoses, clinical symptoms, serum thyroxine and TRAb, thyroid ultrasound and orbital computed tomography were used. The PBMCs had their origin in around 10 ml of fresh peripheral blood.

This clonotype was obtained from a woman in her late teens or twenties with Graves' hyperthyroidism. The gene calls are TRBV27 and TRBJ2-1; 11 bases are a match to TRBD2. The sequenced material came from blood. This CDR3 reads CASSWGTSGDNEQFF. Written as DNA, the CDR3 is TGTGCCAGCAGTTGGGGGACTAGCGGCGATAATGAGCAGTTCTTC.